This entry describes one T cell receptor (beta chain). What it recognizes is unknown. These data belong to a study of CXCR3-negative and CXCR3-positive naive CD8 T cells. Findings and caveats of the study: TRB CDR3s of CXCR3-positive naive cells were more hydrophobic than those of CXCR3-negative naive cells.

Through 5' RACE with UMI labels, the TRB cDNA libraries were prepared. TCRdb reanalyzed the 5' RACE reads, giving one entry per CDR3 protein sequence and no DNA. This sample's table has some 150,000 distinct CDR3 sequences. This CDR3 contains 15 residues. Germline lookup yields CDR1 SGHKS and CDR2 YYEKEE (reference sequence). The gene calls are TRBV5-5 and TRBJ1-5. What was sequenced was naive CXCR3+ CD8+ T cells from blood. Subset described: CD45RO-CCR7+CD27+CD95- naive CD8+ T cells expressing CXCR3 (TNR3+). This TCR derives from a human donor in good health. Some clones in this sample may be carry-over from other donors' samples. The CDR3 loop reads CASSADNYSNQPQHF.